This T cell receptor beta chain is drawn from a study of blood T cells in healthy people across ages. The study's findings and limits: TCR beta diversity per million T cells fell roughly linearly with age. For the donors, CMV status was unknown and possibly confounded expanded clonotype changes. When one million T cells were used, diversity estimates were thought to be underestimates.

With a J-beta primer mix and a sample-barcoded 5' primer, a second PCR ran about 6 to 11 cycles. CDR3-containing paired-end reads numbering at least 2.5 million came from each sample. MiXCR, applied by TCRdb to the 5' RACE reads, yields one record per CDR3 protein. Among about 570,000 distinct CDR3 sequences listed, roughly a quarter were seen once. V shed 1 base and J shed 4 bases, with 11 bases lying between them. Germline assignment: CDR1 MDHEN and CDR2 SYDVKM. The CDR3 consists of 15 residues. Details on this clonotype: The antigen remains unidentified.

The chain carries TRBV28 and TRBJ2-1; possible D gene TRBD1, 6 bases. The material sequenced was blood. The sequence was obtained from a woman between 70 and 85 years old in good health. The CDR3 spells CASSLYQGQYNEQFF. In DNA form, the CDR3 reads TGTGCCAGCAGTTTATACCAGGGGCAGTACAATGAGCAGTTCTTC.